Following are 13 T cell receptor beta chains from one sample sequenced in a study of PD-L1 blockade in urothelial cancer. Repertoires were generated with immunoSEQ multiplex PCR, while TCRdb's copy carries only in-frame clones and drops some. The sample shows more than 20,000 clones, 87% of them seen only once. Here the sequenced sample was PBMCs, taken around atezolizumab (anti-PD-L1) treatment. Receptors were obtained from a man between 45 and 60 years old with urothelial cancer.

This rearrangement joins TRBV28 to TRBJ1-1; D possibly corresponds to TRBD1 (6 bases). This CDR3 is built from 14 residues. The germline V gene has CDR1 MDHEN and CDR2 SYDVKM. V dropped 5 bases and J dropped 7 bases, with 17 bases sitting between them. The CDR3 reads CASSPQGLGHEAFF. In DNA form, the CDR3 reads TGTGCCAGCAGTCCACAGGGTCTCGGGCATGAAGCTTTCTTT.

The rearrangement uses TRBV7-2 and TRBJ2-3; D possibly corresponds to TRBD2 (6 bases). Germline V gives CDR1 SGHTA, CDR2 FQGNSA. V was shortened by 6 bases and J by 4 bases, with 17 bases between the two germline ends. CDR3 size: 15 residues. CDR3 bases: TGTGCCAGCAGGGAGACTAGTATGATCCCAGATACGCAGTATTTT. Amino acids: CASRETSMIPDTQYF.

For the CDR3, the DNA is TGTGCCAGCAGCTCCCGGGACTTATCCTACGAGCAGTACTTC. Its protein is CASSSRDLSYEQYF. V gene TRBV7-8 combines with J gene TRBJ2-7; D perhaps matches TRBD2 (6 bases). The CDR3 loop spans 14 amino acids. The V and J ends lost 4 bases and 1 base respectively, with 11 bases between them. Per the germline V gene, CDR1 is SGHVS and CDR2 is FQNEAQ.

The CDR3 loop reads CASSPGTGYGTGELFF. The CDR3 bases are TGCGCCAGCAGTCCCGGGACAGGGTACGGCACCGGGGAGCTGTTTTTT. The V and J genes are TRBV10-1 and TRBJ2-2; 9 bases align to TRBD1. J was trimmed by 4 bases and V by 5 bases; bases with no gene match: 8. The germline V gene has CDR1 WNHNN and CDR2 SYGVQD (reference sequence). The CDR3 is 16 residues long.

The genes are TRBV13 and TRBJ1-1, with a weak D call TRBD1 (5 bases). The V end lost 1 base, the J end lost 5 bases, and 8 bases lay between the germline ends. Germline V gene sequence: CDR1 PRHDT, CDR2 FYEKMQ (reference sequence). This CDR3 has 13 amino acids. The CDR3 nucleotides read TGTGCCAGCAGCTTAGCAGGGTGGACTGAAGCTTTCTTT. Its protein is CASSLAGWTEAFF.

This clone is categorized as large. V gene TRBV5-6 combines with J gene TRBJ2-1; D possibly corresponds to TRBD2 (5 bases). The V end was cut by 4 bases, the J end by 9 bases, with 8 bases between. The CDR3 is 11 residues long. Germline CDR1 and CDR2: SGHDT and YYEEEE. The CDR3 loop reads CASSVSGEQFF. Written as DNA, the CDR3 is TGTGCCAGCAGCGTCAGCGGTGAGCAGTTCTTC.

The CDR3 sequence: CASSPGLVNSPLHF. CDR3 in DNA: TGTGCCAGCTCACCGGGACTGGTTAATTCACCCCTCCACTTT. The rearrangement joins TRBV18 to TRBJ1-6; the D gene is possibly TRBD1 (5 bases). V was pared by 3 bases and J by 6 bases, with 9 bases between. The germline V gene encodes CDR1 KGHSH and CDR2 LQKENI. CDR3 length: 14 amino acids.

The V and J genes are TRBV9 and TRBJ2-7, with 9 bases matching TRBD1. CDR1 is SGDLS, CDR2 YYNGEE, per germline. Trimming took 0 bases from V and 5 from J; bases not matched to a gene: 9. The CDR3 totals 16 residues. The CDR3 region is CASSVDPGQGFNEQYF. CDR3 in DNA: TGTGCCAGCAGCGTAGATCCGGGACAGGGATTTAACGAGCAGTACTTC.

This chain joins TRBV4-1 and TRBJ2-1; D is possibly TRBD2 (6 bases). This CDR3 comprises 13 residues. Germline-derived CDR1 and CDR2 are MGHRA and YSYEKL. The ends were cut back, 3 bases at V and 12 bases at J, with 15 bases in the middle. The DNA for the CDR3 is TGCGCCAGCAGCCACACCAGGACTATACGGCAGTTCTTC. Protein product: CASSHTRTIRQFF.

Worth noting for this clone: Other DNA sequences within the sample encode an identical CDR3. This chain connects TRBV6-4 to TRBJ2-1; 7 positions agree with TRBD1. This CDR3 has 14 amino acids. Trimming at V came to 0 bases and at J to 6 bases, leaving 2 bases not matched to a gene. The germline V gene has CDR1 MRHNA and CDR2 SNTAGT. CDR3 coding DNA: TGTGCCAGCAGTGACTCAGGGGGCGCCAATGAGCAGTTCTTC. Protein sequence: CASSDSGGANEQFF.

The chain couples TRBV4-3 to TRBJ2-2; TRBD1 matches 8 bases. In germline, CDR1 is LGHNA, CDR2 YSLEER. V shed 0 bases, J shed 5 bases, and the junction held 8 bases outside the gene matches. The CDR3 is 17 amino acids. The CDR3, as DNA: TGCGCCAGCAGCCAAGATCTCAGCAGGGGGCAAACCGGGGAGCTGTTTTTT. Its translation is CASSQDLSRGQTGELFF.

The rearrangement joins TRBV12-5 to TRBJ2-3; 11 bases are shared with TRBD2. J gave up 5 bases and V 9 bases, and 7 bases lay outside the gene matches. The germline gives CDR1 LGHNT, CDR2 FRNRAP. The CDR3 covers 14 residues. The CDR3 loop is CASSGGLAGDTQYF. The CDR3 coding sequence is TGTGCTAGCAGCGGAGGACTAGCGGGAGATACGCAGTATTTT.

The CDR3, as DNA: TGTGCCAGTCGGACAGTACCCTATGGCTACACCTTC. It translates to CASRTVPYGYTF. The chain couples TRBV27 to TRBJ1-2; possibly TRBD1 for D (6 bases). This CDR3 is 12 amino acids long. Germline CDR1 reads MNHEY; CDR2 reads SMNVEV (reference sequence). V lost 9 bases and J lost 4, with 12 bases in between.